The sequence of this TCR beta chain was determined in a study of T cells after yellow fever vaccination. Study-level findings and limits: Most primary-vaccination clones recurred post-booster (roughly 96% CD4, around 88% CD8).

As concerns this clonotype: Its matching antigen is unknown.

Trimming removed 0 bases at V and 1 base at J, with 16 bases between. The CDR3 consists of 19 residues. The germline CDR1 and CDR2 sequences are LGHNA and YSLEER. TCRdb re-called the 5' RACE reads with MiXCR, one entry per CDR3 protein. The data contain under 95,000 distinct CDR3 sequences, around 7.9% of them singletons. This receptor was taken from a man aged 18 to 30 who received the YFV17D yellow fever vaccine. The chain recombines TRBV4-3 with TRBJ2-6; no definite D call. The material sequenced was CD8+ T cells sorted from PBMCs, taken more than 8 days after the first yellow fever vaccination. The CDR3 region has the DNA TGCGCCAGCAGCCAAGATCGGTCGGGCCTTGGATCTGGGGCCAACGTCCTGACTTTC. Residues: CASSQDRSGLGSGANVLTF.